These 8 T cell receptor beta chains originate from one sample sequenced in a study of control samples from healthy donors and cancer patients. Some clones are missing from TCRdb's copy, which holds only in-frame ones; the method was immunoSEQ multiplex PCR. The table lists 46,000 or so clones, 93% of them singletons. Sequenced input: PBMCs. These receptors all come from a woman between 50 and 59 years old with head and neck cancer.

The V call is TRBV19, the J call TRBJ2-7, with 7 bases aligning to TRBD1. Trimming at V came to 2 bases and at J to 3 bases, leaving 1 base not matched to a gene. This CDR3 is built from 13 residues. The germline V gene encodes CDR1 LNHDA and CDR2 SQIVND (reference sequence). CDR3 bases: TGTGCCAGTAGTATAAACAGGGGCTACGAGCAGTACTTC. Protein sequence: CASSINRGYEQYF.

J is TRBJ1-1 and V is TRBV2; D gene uncertain. In germline, CDR1 is SNHLY, CDR2 FYNNEI. The V and J ends lost 7 bases and 1 base respectively, with 13 bases between them. CDR3 size: 14 residues. The CDR3: CASTARGSNTEAFF. The CDR3 DNA follows: TGTGCCAGCACCGCCCGGGGTTCGAACACTGAAGCTTTCTTT.

V and J are TRBV6-5 and TRBJ2-5, with 10 bases fitting TRBD2. The germline gives CDR1 MNHEY, CDR2 SVGAGI. The CDR3 has 16 residues. J lost 3 bases, V lost 4 bases, and 8 bases had no gene match. DNA of the CDR3: TGTGCCAGCAGTTCTCCCGGGCTAGCGGGGGAAGAGACCCAGTACTTC. Translated, it gives CASSSPGLAGEETQYF.

This chain uses TRBV13 with TRBJ1-4, with D possibly being TRBD1 (6 bases). CDR1 is PRHDT, CDR2 FYEKMQ, per germline (reference sequence). Between the trimmed V and J ends, which lost 5 bases and 3 bases, there was a span of 16 bases. CDR3 length: 16 amino acids. CDR3 nucleotide sequence: TGTGCCAGCAGCATACACAGGGTTCAGGCTAATGAAAAACTGTTTTTT. This gives the protein CASSIHRVQANEKLFF. Looking up the rest from reference TRBV13 and TRBJ1-4 gives the full variable domain: AAGVIQSPRHLIKEKRETATLKCYPIPRHDTVYWYQQGPGQDPQFLISFYEKMQSDKGSIPDRFSAQQFSDYHSELNMSSLELGDSALYFCASSIHRVQANEKLFFGSGTQLSVL.

The V call is TRBV5-1, the J call TRBJ2-5; possible D gene TRBD2, 6 bases. CDR1 SGHRS and CDR2 YFSETQ come from the germline V gene. The CDR3 extends over 14 amino acids. Trimming pared 4 bases from V and 3 bases from J, leaving 13 bases between. DNA of the CDR3: TGCGCCAGCAGCCAAATGGGACTTGAAGAGACCCAGTACTTC. This translates into CASSQMGLEETQYF.

The rearrangement uses TRBV2 and TRBJ1-1; D possibly corresponds to TRBD1 (5 bases). V was shortened by 5 bases and J by 4 bases, with 17 bases between the two germline ends. This CDR3 has 15 residues. Germline V gene data show CDR1 as SNHLY and CDR2 as FYNNEI. This chain's CDR3 is CASSRDGPLGTEAFF. CDR3 bases: TGTGCCAGCAGTCGGGACGGACCCCTGGGCACTGAAGCTTTCTTT. The whole variable domain, filled in from reference TRBV2 and TRBJ1-1, reads EPEVTQTPSHQVTQMGQEVILRCVPISNHLYFYWYRQILGQKVEFLVSFYNNEISEKSEIFDDQFSVERPDGSNFTLKIRSTKLEDSAMYFCASSRDGPLGTEAFFGQGTRLTVV.

V is TRBV3-1 (or the pseudogene TRBV3-2) and J is TRBJ2-3; D is uncertain. Looked up from germline, CDR1 is LGHDT and CDR2 is YNNKEL (reference sequence). Trimming stripped 4 bases from V and 6 bases from J, with 5 bases between. The CDR3 has 11 residues. This CDR3 reads CASSLGDTQYF. The CDR3 bases are TGTGCCAGCAGCCTCGGGGATACGCAGTATTTT.

In nucleotides, the CDR3 is TGTGCCAGCAGCACCGGAGGGCTAACCGGGGAGCTGTTTTTT. Its protein is CASSTGGLTGELFF. The rearrangement links TRBV5-4 to TRBJ2-2, with D possibly being TRBD2 (6 bases). This CDR3 comprises 14 residues. The germline CDR1 and CDR2 sequences are SGHNT and YYREEE (reference sequence). V lost 4 bases and J 5 bases, leaving 12 bases between the germline ends.